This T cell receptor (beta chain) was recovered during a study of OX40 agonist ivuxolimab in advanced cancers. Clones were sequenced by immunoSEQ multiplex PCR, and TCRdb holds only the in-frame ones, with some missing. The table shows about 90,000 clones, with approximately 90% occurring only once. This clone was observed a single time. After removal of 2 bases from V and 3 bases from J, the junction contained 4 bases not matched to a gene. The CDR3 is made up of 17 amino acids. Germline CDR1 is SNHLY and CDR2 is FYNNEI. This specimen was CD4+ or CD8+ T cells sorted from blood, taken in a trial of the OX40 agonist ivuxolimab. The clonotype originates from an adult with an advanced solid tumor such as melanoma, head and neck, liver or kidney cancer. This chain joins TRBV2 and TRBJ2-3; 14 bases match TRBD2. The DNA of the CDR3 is TGTGCCAGCAGTGAATGGGGACTAGCGGGAGAAACAGATACGCAGTATTTT. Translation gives CASSEWGLAGETDTQYF.